This T cell receptor (beta chain) was observed in a study of blood T cell repertoires in COVID-19. Across the study: Collection of acute and convalescent COVID-19 samples took place in the United States, Italy and Spain. In each case, the material was cDNA or gDNA derived from T cells, B-cell-depleted T cells, or PBMCs.

As handled by the study authors: Estimates of nucleated cell counts were drawn from the amplification of reference gene primers. Assay used: immunoSEQ multiplex PCR; TCRdb lists only in-frame clones, some missing. The V and J calls and clone size are taken from that table; D and trimming were inferred from the DNA. The sample records about 300,000 clones, around 82% being singletons. Germline values: CDR1 MNHEY, CDR2 SVGAGI. V lost 2 bases, J lost 3 bases, and 13 bases lay in between. CDR3 length: 15 amino acids. The chain links TRBV6-5 to TRBJ1-2, with D possibly being TRBD1 (5 bases). The source of this sequence is a woman aged 45 to 65 with acute or convalescent COVID-19. Source material: peripheral blood. This chain's CDR3 is CASSYIVGLDYGYTF. CDR3 in DNA: TGTGCCAGCAGTTACATTGTGGGGCTTGACTATGGCTACACCTTC.